This note documents a single T cell receptor beta chain sequence. Repertoires were generated with immunoSEQ multiplex PCR, while TCRdb's copy carries only in-frame clones and drops some. Counted here are 150,000 to 200,000 clones, approximately 73% occurring once; the ten biggest clones make up approximately 16%. V lost 6 bases to trimming and J lost 0 bases, with 11 bases between them. Germline CDR1 reads SQVTM; CDR2 reads ANQGSEA. This CDR3 is 13 amino acids long. The entry originates in a study of blood T cell repertoires in COVID-19. For the study at large: The analysed material was cDNA or gDNA that came from T cells, B-cell-depleted T cells, or PBMCs.

Sequencing used PBMCs or T cells enriched from blood (not recorded which). The V call is TRBV29-1, the J call TRBJ2-5; D is unresolved. This clonotype was obtained from a woman in her forties or fifties with acute COVID-19. CDR3 in amino acids: CSVYYQYQETQYF. Written as DNA, the CDR3 is TGCAGCGTATACTATCAGTACCAAGAGACCCAGTACTTC.